This TCR beta chain was retrieved from a study of brain T cells in children with intractable seizures. The protocol was immunoSEQ multiplex PCR, while the TCRdb copy is restricted to in-frame clones and leaves out a portion. The repertoire has 300,000 to 400,000 clones, nearly 95% of them found once; the top ten carry under 7%. Specified time point: blood from clinic visit 5 months post-surgery; TSC patient then seizure free. Sequencing was limited to surgery cases with top T cell transcript signatures in brain tissue. Patients received at least one anti-epileptic drug before surgery. Germline V CDR1 and CDR2: MGHRA, YSYEKL. There are 19 residues in the CDR3. The V gene lost 4 bases and the J gene lost 0 bases, with 24 bases spanning the gap.

This sequence was found in a boy under two years old with tuberous sclerosis and intractable seizures. This sequence joins TRBV4-1 and TRBJ1-1, with TRBD1 as a possible D gene (6 bases). The source was peripheral blood, collected roughly 5 months after surgery. The CDR3 sequence is CASSLLRWDGDKLNTEAFF. CDR3 nucleotide sequence: TGCGCCAGCAGCCTTCTCCGATGGGACGGGGACAAGTTGAACACTGAAGCTTTCTTT.